This TCR beta chain was captured by sequencing in a study of beta chain features in type 1 diabetes. Germline V gene sequence: CDR1 SGHRS, CDR2 YFSETQ. There are 14 residues in the CDR3. V lost 4 bases and J 4 bases, leaving 14 bases between the germline ends. Study-level findings and limits: PCR may have favored shorter templates equally in patients and controls.

The investigators reverse transcribed all of the isolated RNA, so they sequenced expressed TCRB transcripts. Only in-frame clones appear in the TCRdb table, and some are missing; sequencing was by immunoSEQ multiplex PCR. The repertoire holds some 900,000 clones, roughly a sixth seen once, with 0.02% to 0.025% in the top ten. In regard to this clone: What it recognizes is unknown.

This rearrangement joins TRBV5-1 to TRBJ1-2; maybe TRBD1 (5 bases). The sequence was collected from a woman younger than 30 in good health. Sequenced material: naive CD4+ T cells from blood. This CDR3 reads CASSVGRRGYGYTF. The CDR3 DNA reads as TGCGCCAGCAGCGTTGGACGGAGGGGCTATGGCTACACCTTC.